These 6 T cell receptor beta chains share one sample of origin, sequenced in a study of cytomegalovirus exposure and HLA in healthy donors. Assay: immunoSEQ multiplex PCR; the TCRdb copy retains only in-frame clones and omits some. The sample consists of about 100,000 clones, 90% to 97% of them appearing once. Sequenced: PBMCs. Source of these receptors: a woman aged 18-29 years in good health and CMV-seronegative.

This chain connects TRBV7-9 to TRBJ2-1; D is possibly TRBD2 (6 bases). Trimming left V 4 bases short and J 4 bases short, with 14 bases between. The CDR3 consists of 15 residues. Germline CDR1 reads SEHNR; CDR2 reads FQNEAQ (reference sequence). The CDR3 DNA reads as TGTGCCAGCAGCTCGATGGGACTGGGGTACAATGAGCAGTTCTTC. This translates into CASSSMGLGYNEQFF.

The DNA of the CDR3 is TGTGCCAGCAGTAACAGGGGGTCGGAAGCTTTCTTT. Encoded protein: CASSNRGSEAFF. The chain carries TRBV6-1 and TRBJ1-1, with 8 bases matching TRBD1. V dropped 5 bases and J dropped 8; count of bases not matched to a gene: 4. The CDR3 is 12 residues long. Germline loops: CDR1 MNHNS, CDR2 SASEGT.

The gene calls are TRBV30 and TRBJ2-5; a possible D gene is TRBD1 (6 bases). V lost 4 bases and J lost 1, with 10 bases in between. Germline V CDR1 and CDR2: GTSNPN, SVGIG (reference sequence). The CDR3 covers 13 residues. In DNA, the CDR3 is TGTGCCTGGAACAGGGCATCCCAAGAGACCCAGTACTTC. It codes for CAWNRASQETQYF.

This clone was counted once. The genes are TRBV28 and TRBJ2-7; D call uncertain. Trimming left V 6 bases short and J 2 bases short, with 20 bases between. This CDR3 has 16 residues. CDR1 MDHEN and CDR2 SYDVKM come from the germline V gene. The CDR3 DNA sequence: TGTGCCAGCAGCCCTTTAGACACCCCCCTCCCCTACGAGCAGTACTTC. Its protein product is CASSPLDTPLPYEQYF.

V usage is TRBV7-9 and J usage is TRBJ1-6; D is unresolved. The V and J ends lost 8 bases and 6 bases respectively, with 8 bases between them. CDR1 and CDR2 (germline): SEHNR, FQNEAQ (reference sequence). CDR3 length: 12 residues. In DNA form, the CDR3 reads TGTGCCAGCTCTCTAGTTAATTCACCCCTCCACTTT. It translates to CASSLVNSPLHF. The full variable domain, its missing parts supplied by reference TRBV7-9 and TRBJ1-6, is DTGVSQNPRHKITKRGQNVTFRCDPISEHNRLYWYRQTLGQGPEFLTYFQNEAQLEKSRLLSDRFSAERPKGSFSTLEIQRTEQGDSAMYLCASSLVNSPLHFGNGTRLTVT.

In this sample, this clone turned up a few times. This chain links TRBV18 with TRBJ2-3; no clear D. This CDR3 has 13 residues. Germline V gene lookup returns CDR1 KGHSH and CDR2 LQKENI. Trimming stripped 4 bases from V and 0 bases from J, with 5 bases between. The chain's CDR3 is CASSHTSTDTQYF. The CDR3 coding sequence is TGTGCCAGCTCACACACAAGCACAGATACGCAGTATTTT. Combining the CDR3 with reference TRBV18 and TRBJ2-3 gives the whole variable domain NAGVMQNPRHLVRRRGQEARLRCSPMKGHSHVYWYRQLPEEGLKFMVYLQKENIIDESGMPKERFSAEFPKEGPSILRIQQVVRGDSAAYFCASSHTSTDTQYFGPGTRLTVL.